This passage covers 15 T cell receptor beta chains from one sample sequenced in a study of cytomegalovirus exposure and HLA in healthy donors. PCR used 60 Vbeta primers and 13 Jbeta primers. The table came from immunoSEQ multiplex PCR; TCRdb's copy has only in-frame clones and leaves some out. The sample carries fewer than 250,000 clones, more than 65% recorded once. The sample was PBMCs. These receptors were obtained from a woman aged 25 to 45 in good health and CMV-seropositive.

V and J are TRBV28 and TRBJ2-5; D uncertain. V gave up 2 bases and J gave up 5 bases, with 15 bases separating them. Germline V gene sequence: CDR1 MDHEN, CDR2 SYDVKM. CDR3 length: 15 amino acids. The CDR3 sequence is CASSLSLGILETQYF. CDR3 DNA sequence: TGTGCCAGCAGTTTAAGTCTAGGTATATTGGAGACCCAGTACTTC.

The rearrangement uses TRBV7-6 and TRBJ2-5, with 7 nucleotides matching TRBD2. The V and J ends lost 5 bases and 2 bases, in that order; junction bases with no gene match: 11. This CDR3 has 16 amino acids. Germline CDR1 reads SGHVS; CDR2 reads FNYEAQ. The CDR3 DNA follows: TGTGCCAGCAGCCTAATTGGCAGGGAGGGTCAAGAGACCCAGTACTTC. Translation gives CASSLIGREGQETQYF. The full variable domain, rest sourced from reference TRBV7-6 and TRBJ2-5, is GAGVSQSPRYKVTKRGQDVALRCDPISGHVSLYWYRQALGQGPEFLTYFNYEAQQDKSGLPNDRFSAERPEGSISTLTIQRTEQRDSAMYRCASSLIGREGQETQYFGPGTRLLVL.

V is TRBV7-9 and J is TRBJ2-2; 7 bases map to TRBD1. This CDR3 region has 18 residues. Germline lookup yields CDR1 SEHNR and CDR2 FQNEAQ (reference sequence). V gave up 4 bases and J gave up 6 bases; unmatched junction bases: 17. The CDR3 here is CASSSKATGAQFSGELFF. Here the CDR3 DNA reads TGTGCCAGCAGCTCCAAGGCCACAGGGGCTCAGTTCTCCGGGGAGCTGTTTTTT.

This clone showed up just once. This sequence joins TRBV28 and TRBJ1-1; 8 nucleotides line up with TRBD1. J was trimmed by 11 bases and V by 6 bases; bases with no gene match: 11. Germline V CDR1 and CDR2: MDHEN, SYDVKM. The CDR3 length is 13 residues. CDR3 bases: TGTGCCAGCAGCCTCCGACAGGGGCTGAACGCTTTCTTT. Translating gives CASSLRQGLNAFF.

The CDR3 reads CASSEGGQGVSPLHF. The CDR3 DNA reads as TGCGCCAGCAGCGAAGGAGGACAGGGAGTTTCACCCCTCCACTTT. The V gene is TRBV5-1, the J gene TRBJ1-6; 8 bases align to TRBD1. CDR1 is SGHRS and CDR2 is YFSETQ in the germline V gene. Losses at the gene ends were 4 bases for V and 9 bases for J; bases not matched to a gene: 9. This CDR3 contains 15 residues.

The chain has TRBV5-1 and TRBJ2-7, with TRBD2 matching over 7 bases. V lost 3 bases to trimming and J lost 2 bases; unmatched junction nucleotides: 8. Looked up from germline, CDR1 is SGHRS and CDR2 is YFSETQ. The CDR3 runs to 15 residues. CDR3: CASSWGGGIPYEQYF. CDR3 coding DNA: TGCGCCAGCAGCTGGGGGGGAGGAATCCCCTACGAGCAGTACTTC.

The V call is TRBV28, the J call TRBJ1-1; maybe TRBD1 (5 bases). From germline, CDR1 is MDHEN and CDR2 SYDVKM. The CDR3 totals 15 residues. V shed 4 bases and J shed 7 bases, with 19 bases lying between them. The CDR3 region has the DNA TGTGCCAGCAGTTCTACCCCCGGGGGTGGAGGTGAAGCTTTCTTT. Translating gives CASSSTPGGGGEAFF.

This chain joins TRBV28 and TRBJ2-7; D unresolved. CDR3 length equals 13 residues. CDR1 and CDR2 from the germline V gene are MDHEN and SYDVKM. The V end lost 5 bases, the J end lost 5 bases, and 13 bases lay between the germline ends. CDR3 DNA sequence: TGTGCCAGCAGTCCGCGAATAGTCCACGAGCAGTACTTC. Amino acid sequence: CASSPRIVHEQYF.

This clone turned up a few times. The CDR3 region has the DNA TGCGCCAGCAGCTTGGGGCCGGGGAATGAGCAGTTCTTC. This gives the protein CASSLGPGNEQFF. This chain links TRBV5-1 with TRBJ2-1; maybe TRBD2 (5 bases). Germline lookup yields CDR1 SGHRS and CDR2 YFSETQ. This CDR3 has 13 amino acids. Trimming shortened V by 0 bases and J by 7 bases, and 8 bases separated the two germline ends.

The rearrangement uses TRBV7-2 and TRBJ1-4; D gene unclear. The CDR3 has 13 amino acids. V shed 1 base and J shed 8 bases, with 8 bases lying between them. The germline V gene has CDR1 SGHTA and CDR2 FQGNSA. The CDR3 nucleotides are TGTGCCAGCAGCTTAGGGCTTAAGGAAAAACTGTTTTTT. This encodes CASSLGLKEKLFF.

This clone was seen a handful of times. The rearrangement links TRBV14 to TRBJ2-6, with D uncertain. Germline V lookup: CDR1 SGHDN, CDR2 FVKESK. The CDR3 length is 13 residues. V was shortened by 6 bases and J by 4 bases, with 7 bases between the two germline ends. In nucleotides, the CDR3 is TGTGCCAGCAGACCCGGGGGGGCCAACGTCCTGACTTTC. This gives the protein CASRPGGANVLTF.

This clone was seen only a few times. V is TRBV6-6 and J is TRBJ1-1; D perhaps matches TRBD1 (5 bases). Germline-derived CDR1 and CDR2 are MNHNY and SVGAGI (reference sequence). The CDR3 is 13 amino acids. Deletions cut 6 bases from V and 4 bases from J, with 12 bases between. CDR3 sequence: CASSGPGGTEAFF. In DNA, the CDR3 is TGTGCCAGCAGCGGACCCGGGGGCACTGAAGCTTTCTTT.

The chain has TRBV19 and TRBJ1-3; 7 bases match TRBD1. The V segment lost 4 bases and the J segment 4 bases; nucleotides outside the gene matches: 4. The V gene's germline CDR1 is LNHDA and CDR2 SQIVND (reference sequence). This CDR3 is 14 amino acids long. This CDR3 reads CASSTRDRGNTIYF. The CDR3 DNA sequence: TGTGCCAGTAGTACCCGGGACAGAGGAAACACCATATATTTT.

The rearrangement uses TRBV27 and TRBJ2-7; 13 positions agree with TRBD2. CDR1 and CDR2 from the germline V gene are MNHEY and SMNVEV (reference sequence). Trimming took 6 bases from V and 4 from J; bases not matched to a gene: 3. The CDR3 has 14 residues. Here the CDR3 reads CASSTGLAGYEQYF. The CDR3 DNA follows: TGTGCCAGCAGCACGGGACTAGCGGGATACGAGCAGTACTTC.

CDR3 protein: CASIPGKGAPGETQYF. CDR3 sequence (DNA): TGTGCCAGCATCCCGGGGAAGGGGGCACCCGGGGAGACCCAGTACTTC. The chain combines TRBV5-4 with TRBJ2-5; 7 bases are shared with TRBD1. The CDR3 loop spans 16 amino acids. CDR1 is SGHNT and CDR2 is YYREEE in the germline V gene (reference sequence). The trim removed 6 bases at V and 5 bases at J, leaving 16 bases unmatched.